This T cell receptor (beta chain) was profiled in a study of blood T cell repertoires in COVID-19 (dated by TCRdb to the early 2020s). Notes on the research overall: Samples from collaborators originated in the United States, Italy and Spain and spanned both the acute and convalescent phases of COVID-19. The prospective study material was composed of cDNA or gDNA derived from T cells, B-cell-depleted T cells, or PBMCs. Deeply sampled blood TCRbeta repertoires from subjects exposed to, actively infected with, or recovered from COVID-19 were included in the dataset. The repertoires were released in a freely available public database meant as a resource for research on the immune response to SARS-CoV-2. The samples were drawn from the first 160 participants of the ongoing ImmuneRACE study and from 1,254 subjects provided by 6 global collaborators. Sample metadata almost always included a de-identified subject ID, COVID-19 status, age in years and sex. Where available, HLA class I and class II types were obtained from metadata supplied by the sample provider rather than from assay-based typing. Broad study findings and their caveats: Clinical and demographic metadata were provided uncurated, with the amount varying by source and participant.

Enrolling through a virtual design, the prospective study's participants ranged in age from roughly 18 to 100 years and lived across roughly 23 United States geographic areas. To assign participants to cohorts, the prospective study relied on clinical history that participants themselves reported in a screening survey and a study questionnaire. Recovered participants in ImmuneRACE Cohort 3 were defined as having two consecutive negative NP/OP PCR tests, clearance from a healthcare professional, or resolution of symptoms. In the prospective study, mobile phlebotomists collected whole blood, serum and a nasopharyngeal or oropharyngeal swab from each participant. Additional blood draws and questionnaires over an approximately two-month period could optionally be provided by prospective study participants. Before DNA extraction, blood samples from the prospective study were shipped at room temperature or frozen.

TCRbeta CDR3 regions were amplified from genomic DNA using the immunoSEQ Assay, a bias-controlled multiplex PCR. The published analysis was carried out like this. Within the assay, amplification of reference gene primers was used to estimate how many nucleated cells each sample contained. To quantify the absolute abundance of each unique TCRbeta CDR3 rearrangement, sequence reads were collapsed and filtered. For each sample, productive Simpson clonality was calculated as the square root of Simpson's diversity index across productive rearrangements. TCRdb retrieved this table from immuneACCESS and kept in-frame rearrangements only. Not all clones are present; in checked studies, unresolved V genes account for under half, and no reason is known for the remainder. V, J and clone size derive from that table, while D and trimming were established from the DNA sequence. The table for this sample lists about 300,000 clones; about 93% of them were counted only once. The leading ten clones occupy roughly 1.1% of the sample.

Concerning this clone itself: There is no known antigen for this receptor. Qualities for individual bases were not recorded, and no much larger clone is one base off.

In the germline V gene, CDR1 corresponds to SGDLS and CDR2 to YYNGEE. The CDR3 runs 15 residues from the cysteine to the phenylalanine. Only the CDR3 region is kept as DNA, spanning 45 bases read in frame from base 1. The germline ends are 9 bases apart after V is trimmed by 0 bases and J by 2 bases. The rearranged chain carries TRBV9 and TRBJ2-1; the D gene is possibly TRBD1, with 6 bases matching. The specimen was PBMCs or T cells enriched from blood (not recorded which). This clonotype originated in a young woman who had recovered from COVID-19. The nucleotide sequence is TGTGCCAGCAGCGTAGAAGGGGGTACCTACAATGAGCAGTTCTTC. Translated, it gives CASSVEGGTYNEQFF.